This T cell receptor beta chain is drawn from a study of blood T cells in healthy people across ages. Study as a whole: T cells yielded about one barcoded beta molecule per two cells through template switching. Study results and caveats: Diversity of TCR beta correlated strongly with naive T cell percentage.

PCR was performed a second time for 7 to 11 cycles using a sample-barcoded 5' primer and a J-beta primer mix. TCRdb used MiXCR to reprocess the 5' RACE reads, holding one entry per CDR3 protein. The repertoire holds roughly 2 million distinct CDR3 sequences, with roughly 49% as singletons. Notes on this clonotype: Its antigen is not identified.

This receptor was obtained from a woman aged 40 to 50 in good health. Source material: blood.

Here the CDR3 DNA reads TGTGCCAGCAGTTACTCACGGGTAGAGCAGTACTTC. It is translated as CASSYSRVEQYF. The rearrangement joins TRBV6-2 or TRBV6-3 to TRBJ2-4; D is unclear. Germline CDR1 and CDR2: MNHEY and SVGEGT. The CDR3 spans 12 residues. With 0 bases removed from V and 13 bases from J, the gap between germline ends came to 10 bases.